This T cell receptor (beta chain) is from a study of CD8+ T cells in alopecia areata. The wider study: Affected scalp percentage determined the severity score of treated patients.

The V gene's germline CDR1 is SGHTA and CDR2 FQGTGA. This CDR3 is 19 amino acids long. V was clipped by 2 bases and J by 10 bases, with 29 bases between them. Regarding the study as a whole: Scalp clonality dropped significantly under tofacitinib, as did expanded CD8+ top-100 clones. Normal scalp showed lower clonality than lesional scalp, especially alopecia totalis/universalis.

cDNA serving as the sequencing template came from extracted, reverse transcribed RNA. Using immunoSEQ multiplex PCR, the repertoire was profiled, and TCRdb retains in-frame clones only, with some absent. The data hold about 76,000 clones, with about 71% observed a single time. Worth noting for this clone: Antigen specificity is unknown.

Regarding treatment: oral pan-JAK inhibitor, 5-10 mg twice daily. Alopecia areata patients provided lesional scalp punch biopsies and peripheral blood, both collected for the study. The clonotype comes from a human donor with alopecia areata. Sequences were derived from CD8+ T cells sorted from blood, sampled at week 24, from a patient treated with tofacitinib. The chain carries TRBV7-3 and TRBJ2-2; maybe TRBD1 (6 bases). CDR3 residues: CASSLFSGVGSSAGMELFF. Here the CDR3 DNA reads TGTGCCAGCAGCTTATTTTCAGGGGTCGGGTCAAGTGCCGGGATGGAGCTGTTTTTT.